Following are 17 T cell receptor beta chains from one sample sequenced in a study of T cells in localized non-small cell lung cancer. Sequencing used immunoSEQ multiplex PCR; TCRdb keeps in-frame clones, though not all of them. This repertoire shows 21,000 or so clones, roughly 90% found once; its top ten account for 25% to 35%. The sample consisted of peripheral blood mononuclear cells, taken before any cancer treatment. The receptor set was obtained from a male donor at least 60 years old with stage II lung adenocarcinoma.

The rearrangement links TRBV18 to TRBJ1-2, with D perhaps matching TRBD1 (5 bases). Germline CDR1 reads KGHSH; CDR2 reads LQKENI. V was shortened by 4 bases and J by 5 bases, with 20 bases between the two germline ends. CDR3 length: 16 residues. CDR3 nucleotide sequence: TGTGCCAGCTCACTACGCTTCCAGGGAGTAGAGTATGGCTACACCTTC. Its protein product is CASSLRFQGVEYGYTF. The full variable domain, with the rest looked up from reference TRBV18 and TRBJ1-2, is NAGVMQNPRHLVRRRGQEARLRCSPMKGHSHVYWYRQLPEEGLKFMVYLQKENIIDESGMPKERFSAEFPKEGPSILRIQQVVRGDSAAYFCASSLRFQGVEYGYTFGSGTRLTVV.

The J gene is TRBJ2-5, the V gene TRBV25-1; the match to TRBD2 covers 10 bases. Germline-derived CDR1 and CDR2 are MGHDK and SYGVNS. The V segment lost 3 bases and the J segment 4 bases; nucleotides outside the gene matches: 2. The CDR3 totals 14 residues. In DNA form, the CDR3 reads TGTGCCAGCAGTGATCGACTAGCGGGAGAGACCCAGTACTTC. Its translation: CASSDRLAGETQYF.

This chain uses TRBV10-3 with TRBJ2-2; 8 bases align to TRBD1. This CDR3 spans 17 amino acids. V lost 1 base to trimming and J lost 4 bases; unmatched junction nucleotides: 8. In germline, CDR1 is ENHRY, CDR2 SYGVKD. CDR3 coding DNA: TGTGCCATCAGTGAGTTTAGGACAGGGCAGGGCACCGGGGAGCTGTTTTTT. Protein: CAISEFRTGQGTGELFF.

The chain recombines TRBV2 with TRBJ2-5; 7 bases are shared with TRBD1. Trimming cost V 6 bases and J 4 bases; bases outside gene matches: 2. Germline CDR1 and CDR2: SNHLY and FYNNEI. CDR3 length equals 12 residues. The CDR3 sequence is CASSPGGETQYF. The CDR3 DNA reads as TGTGCCAGCAGCCCAGGGGGAGAGACCCAGTACTTC.

V and J are TRBV5-6 and TRBJ1-2; D gene unclear. The CDR3 sequence is 16 residues long. Trimming pared 6 bases from V and 3 bases from J, leaving 21 bases between. From germline, CDR1 is SGHDT and CDR2 YYEEEE. CDR3 sequence: CASTRSLTANYYGYTF. The CDR3 DNA follows: TGTGCCAGCACCCGATCCCTTACCGCAAATTACTATGGCTACACCTTC.

This clone came up once. The chain uses TRBV5-1 and TRBJ1-2; no clear D gene. Germline-derived CDR1 and CDR2 are SGHRS and YFSETQ. Trimming cost V 4 bases and J 3 bases, with 19 bases left between them. The CDR3 has 16 amino acids. The CDR3 sequence is CASSPTGPRKYYGYTF. The CDR3 DNA reads TGCGCCAGCAGCCCAACCGGCCCCCGAAAGTACTATGGCTACACCTTC.

The V call is TRBV5-4, the J call TRBJ2-1; 8 bases map to TRBD2. The CDR3 totals 16 residues. Per germline, CDR1 SGHNT and CDR2 YYREEE (reference sequence). The ends lost 4 bases at V and 0 bases at J; junction bases unmatched: 6. This chain's CDR3 is CASSRNSGNSYNEQFF. The CDR3 region has the DNA TGTGCCAGCAGCCGAAATAGCGGGAACTCCTACAATGAGCAGTTCTTC.

This rearrangement joins TRBV19 to TRBJ1-2, with 7 nucleotides matching TRBD1. Germline trimming cut 5 bases from V and 7 bases from J; bases unmatched to any gene: 16. The germline V gene encodes CDR1 LNHDA and CDR2 SQIVND (reference sequence). The CDR3 consists of 16 residues. The CDR3 nucleotides read TGTGCCAGTAGTCGGCCGAGGGACAGCCGGTCGGGTGGCTACACCTTC. Protein sequence: CASSRPRDSRSGGYTF.

This chain links TRBV10-3 with TRBJ2-5, with 8 bases fitting TRBD1. The CDR3 has 13 amino acids. The ends lost 10 bases at V and 5 bases at J; junction bases unmatched: 9. Germline lookup yields CDR1 ENHRY and CDR2 SYGVKD. The CDR3 loop reads CATADRDKETQYF. The DNA of the CDR3 is TGTGCCACCGCGGACAGGGATAAGGAGACCCAGTACTTC.

The chain recombines TRBV2 with TRBJ1-2, with D possibly being TRBD1 (6 bases). CDR3 size: 13 residues. The germline gives CDR1 SNHLY, CDR2 FYNNEI. The V and J ends lost 5 bases and 5 bases respectively, with 12 bases between them. The CDR3 nucleotides read TGTGCCAGCAGTTGGACAGAAGTTTATGGCTACACCTTC. It specifies CASSWTEVYGYTF.

The chain uses TRBV6-5 and TRBJ1-5; no reliable D call. The V end lost 6 bases, the J end lost 6 bases, and 12 bases lay between the germline ends. The CDR3 is made up of 13 amino acids. Looked up from germline, CDR1 is MNHEY and CDR2 is SVGAGI. The CDR3 loop reads CASRTVWGQPQHF. The CDR3 DNA follows: TGTGCCAGCAGGACGGTCTGGGGTCAGCCCCAGCATTTT.

This clone has just one count. The V call is TRBV10-3, the J call TRBJ2-3, with D perhaps TRBD1 (7 bases). The CDR3 totals 15 residues. Germline CDR1 reads ENHRY; CDR2 reads SYGVKD. V was clipped by 6 bases and J by 5 bases, with 18 bases between them. The CDR3 is CAISPLTGTGDTQYF. CDR3 nucleotides: TGTGCCATCAGCCCACTGACAGGGACTGGAGATACGCAGTATTTT.

As for this clone: A junction end diverges from the germline sequence, so it may reflect a read error. The gene calls are TRBV5-3 and TRBJ2-7; TRBD1 might be the D (6 bases). TRBV5-3 is identified as an open reading frame with a role that is uncertain. This CDR3 comprises 15 residues. The CDR3 protein is CASSLDRDLSYEQYF. The CDR3 DNA sequence: TGTGCCAGCAGCTTGGACAGAGACCTCTCCTACGAGCAGTACTTC.

V usage is TRBV7-3 and J usage is TRBJ2-1, with TRBD2 matching over 10 bases. Germline assignment: CDR1 SGHTA and CDR2 FQGTGA. The V gene end was trimmed by 8 bases and the J gene end by 5 bases; junction bases not matched to a gene: 6. This CDR3 comprises 14 residues. CDR3 in DNA: TGTGCCAGCGGCTGGACTAGCGGAAACAATGAGCAGTTCTTC. Translated, it gives CASGWTSGNNEQFF.

For the CDR3, the DNA is TGTGCCAGCAGCGCCGGTACCGGGGCCAACGTCCTGACTTTC. Its protein product is CASSAGTGANVLTF. The genes are TRBV7-9 and TRBJ2-6; D remains ambiguous. Trimming shortened V by 5 bases and J by 4 bases, and 9 bases separated the two germline ends. The germline CDR1 and CDR2 sequences are SEHNR and FQNEAQ (reference sequence). The CDR3 is made up of 14 amino acids.

V gene TRBV7-2 combines with J gene TRBJ1-2; D is undetermined. Germline V gene data show CDR1 as SGHTA and CDR2 as FQGNSA. Trimming left V 4 bases short and J 1 base short, with 4 bases between. The CDR3 covers 12 residues. The CDR3 reads CASSSFNYGYTF. The CDR3 coding sequence is TGTGCCAGCAGCTCGTTTAACTATGGCTACACCTTC.

This chain connects TRBV29-1 to TRBJ2-1; D not resolved. V was shortened by 7 bases and J by 6 bases, with 4 bases between the two germline ends. Germline loops: CDR1 SQVTM, CDR2 ANQGSEA. The CDR3 consists of 9 residues. DNA of the CDR3: TGCAGCGAGGGCAATGAGCAGTTCTTC. This codes for CSEGNEQFF.